This T cell receptor beta chain is from a study of shared clonotypes between healthy human individuals. General study findings and limits: Clonotypes which were not shared had lower generation probabilities than clonotypes that all four donors shared.

Libraries were prepared by immunoSEQ multiplex PCR; TCRdb keeps only in-frame clonotypes and omits some of them. The sample yields millions of clones, approximately 93% seen once. This clone appeared a single time. Its antigen is unidentified. The CDR3 sequence is 15 residues long. J gave up 9 bases and V 6 bases, and 8 bases lay outside the gene matches. CDR1 and CDR2 from the germline V gene are SGHVS and FNYEAQ. The rearrangement joins TRBV7-6 to TRBJ2-1; 13 nucleotides match TRBD2. The receptor comes from a man younger than 30 in good health. Some clones in this sample may be carry-over from other donors' samples. The sample taken for sequencing was naive CD4+ T cells from PBMCs. Subset meaning: CD45RA+ positively selected. The CDR3 region is CASRGTSGELGEQFF. CDR3 nucleotides: TGTGCCAGCAGGGGGACTAGCGGGGAACTCGGTGAGCAGTTCTTC.